This T cell receptor beta chain came from a study of T cell repertoires in aging, cancer and after chemotherapy. Study-level background: Glioblastoma patients receiving temozolomide-based therapy gave paired samples before and after chemotherapy. Points from the study as a whole: Immunological memory after chemotherapy cannot be judged from the repertoire data. Compared with age-matched healthy donors, untreated hematological or solid cancer patients showed higher blood TCR clonality.

Multiplex touch-down PCR with TRB-A/B primers amplified rearranged V-D-J TRB sequences. TCRdb fed the multiplex PCR reads into MiXCR, producing one record per CDR3 protein. The sample lists about 2,200 distinct CDR3 sequences; approximately 33% were seen once. A remark on this clonotype: Its specificity is unknown.

TCR beta rearrangements were amplified from peripheral blood genomic DNA. Trimming at V came to 5 bases and at J to 0 bases, leaving 9 bases not matched to a gene. The length of the CDR3 is 18 residues. Germline lookup yields CDR1 WSHSY and CDR2 SAAADI. The clonotype originates from a human donor with a solid tumor. Sequencing was performed on blood. The chain uses TRBV10-2 and TRBJ2-3, with 12 bases lining up with TRBD2. CDR3 DNA sequence: TGCGCCAGCAGTCCCACTAGCGGGGGGCACCCTAGCACAGATACGCAGTATTTT. The encoded protein is CASSPTSGGHPSTDTQYF.